This T cell receptor (beta chain) was recovered during a study of T-cell memory formation after mild COVID-19. This clonotype was picked up a small number of times. From the 5' RACE reads, TCRdb called clonotypes with MiXCR, one entry per CDR3 protein. The sample lists about 400,000 distinct CDR3 sequences, 20% to 30% occurring once. Germline V CDR1 and CDR2: SGHRS, YFSETQ. The CDR3 consists of 14 residues. The ends lost 4 bases at V and 5 bases at J; junction bases unmatched: 8. Input material: PBMCs or a T cell subset sorted from them (not recorded which). This chain uses TRBV5-1 with TRBJ1-1; 7 bases line up with TRBD1. The receptor was derived from an adult woman who had mild COVID-19 (a few samples of this study predate the infection). Cell type and time point are not known. The CDR3 DNA sequence: TGCGCCAGCAGCGGGGGACAGTTTCCTACTGAAGCTTTCTTT. Translating it yields CASSGGQFPTEAFF. Variable domain in full (rest from reference TRBV5-1 and TRBJ1-1): KAGVTQTPRYLIKTRGQQVTLSCSPISGHRSVSWYQQTPGQGLQFLFEYFSETQRNKGNFPGRFSGRQFSNSRSEMNVSTLELGDSALYLCASSGGQFPTEAFFGQGTRLTVV.